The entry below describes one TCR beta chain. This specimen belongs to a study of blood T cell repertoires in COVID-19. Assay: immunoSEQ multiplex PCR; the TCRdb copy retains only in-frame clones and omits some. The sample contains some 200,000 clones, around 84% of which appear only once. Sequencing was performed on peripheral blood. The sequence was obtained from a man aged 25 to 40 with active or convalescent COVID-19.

The chain's CDR3 is CASSERGRGTDNEQFF. CDR3 DNA: TGCGCCAGCAGTGAGAGGGGCAGGGGTACGGACAATGAGCAGTTCTTC. This sequence joins TRBV10-2 and TRBJ2-1; possible D gene TRBD1, 6 bases. Trimming shortened V by 2 bases and J by 5 bases, and 16 bases separated the two germline ends. The CDR3 totals 16 residues. Germline CDR1 WSHSY, CDR2 SAAADI.